These 23 T cell receptor beta chains originate from one sample sequenced in a study of T cells after posttransplantation cyclophosphamide. Sequenced by immunoSEQ multiplex PCR; TCRdb stores in-frame clones only, minus some. The sample yields more than 35,000 clones, without any singletons. Sequencing was carried out using PBMCs. The receptors were sampled from a man in his fifties or sixties in good health, CMV-negative, and a related stem cell transplant donor.

This clone was picked up many times. The CDR3 DNA reads as TGTGCCAGTAGCGTGGGGGCCTACACTGAAGCTTTCTTT. Translating gives CASSVGAYTEAFF. The genes are TRBV19 and TRBJ1-1; possibly TRBD1 for D (6 bases). The length of the CDR3 is 13 residues. Germline V lookup: CDR1 LNHDA, CDR2 SQIVND (reference sequence). V shed 6 bases and J shed 3 bases, with 11 bases lying between them.

This clone showed up many times. The chain has TRBV2 and TRBJ2-1; TRBD2 matches 8 bases. Trimming took 4 bases from V and 6 from J; bases not matched to a gene: 8. CDR1 is SNHLY and CDR2 is FYNNEI in the germline V gene. The CDR3 contains 15 residues. CDR3 residues: CASSAVGREGNEQFF. The CDR3 DNA is TGTGCCAGCAGTGCTGTGGGCCGGGAGGGCAATGAGCAGTTCTTC.

Only a few counts were recorded for this clone. V is TRBV7-9 and J is TRBJ2-5; no clear D. The J call is doubtful: the DNA matches TRBJ2-7 better. The CDR3 has 14 residues. CDR1 SEHNR and CDR2 FQNEAQ come from the germline V gene (reference sequence). For the CDR3, the DNA is TGTGCCAGCAGCTTATCCCATCTCTCCTACGAGCAGTACTTC. Translated: CASSLSHLSYEQYF.

This clone was recorded at least ten times. The rearrangement uses TRBV29-1 and TRBJ2-7; D not resolved. CDR1 and CDR2 (germline): SQVTM, ANQGSEA. V lost 4 bases, J lost 0 bases, and 10 bases lay in between. The CDR3 is 13 residues long. As DNA, the CDR3 is TGCAGCGTTGTTTTGCCCGGCTCCTACGAGCAGTACTTC. It specifies CSVVLPGSYEQYF.

This clone was observed at least ten times. V is TRBV5-1 and J is TRBJ1-3, with TRBD1 as a possible D gene (6 bases). From germline, CDR1 is SGHRS and CDR2 YFSETQ. Trimming stripped 3 bases from V and 2 bases from J, with 12 bases between. The CDR3 runs to 15 residues. CDR3 loop: CASSSGTPAGNTIYF. The CDR3 DNA follows: TGCGCCAGCAGCTCCGGGACACCGGCTGGAAACACCATATATTTT.

CDR3 nucleotides: TGTGCCAGCAGCTTGAAACATCAGGCAGGAACAAATGAGCAGTTCTTC. This sequence encodes CASSLKHQAGTNEQFF. The V call is TRBV5-6, the J call TRBJ2-1; D is undetermined. V was trimmed by 1 base and J by 7 bases, leaving 18 bases between them. CDR1 and CDR2 from the germline V gene are SGHDT and YYEEEE. There are 16 residues in the CDR3.

This clone was seen repeatedly, ten times or more. The chain is built from TRBV28 and TRBJ1-5; the D gene is possibly TRBD1 (5 bases). Deletions cut 7 bases from V and 11 bases from J, with 12 bases between. The CDR3 is made up of 11 amino acids. CDR1 MDHEN and CDR2 SYDVKM come from the germline V gene. In nucleotides, the CDR3 is TGTGCCAGCACCTGGGGACTGGCCCAGCATTTT. As protein: CASTWGLAQHF.

This clone was detected a few times. The chain is built from TRBV10-2 and TRBJ2-5; D unresolved. Germline loops: CDR1 WSHSY, CDR2 SAAADI. V lost 0 bases, J lost 11 bases, and 13 bases lay in between. The CDR3 is made up of 13 amino acids. CDR3 loop: CASSESVAVEQYF. The DNA for the CDR3 is TGCGCCAGCAGTGAGTCGGTCGCAGTGGAGCAGTACTTC.

This clone was recorded at least ten times. The V gene is TRBV5-4, the J gene TRBJ1-2, with D possibly matching TRBD1 (6 bases). This CDR3 region has 16 residues. Trimming shortened V by 4 bases and J by 2 bases, and 18 bases separated the two germline ends. CDR1 SGHNT and CDR2 YYREEE come from the germline V gene (reference sequence). The CDR3 reads CASSQISRTANYGYTF. CDR3 sequence (DNA): TGTGCCAGCAGCCAAATCTCTCGGACAGCCAACTATGGCTACACCTTC.

This clone has at least ten counts. The chain recombines TRBV23-1 with TRBJ2-7; 8 bases line up with TRBD1. TRBV23-1 qualifies as an ORF whose function is uncertain. Unmatched junction bases numbered 7, after V lost 3 bases and J lost 6 bases. CDR3 length: 14 amino acids. CDR3 DNA sequence: TGCGCCAGCAGTCACTTCGGACAGGGATGCGAGCAGTACTTC. This sequence encodes CASSHFGQGCEQYF.

This clone has at least ten counts. J is TRBJ2-6 and V is TRBV27; D unresolved. Trimming removed 7 bases at V and 0 bases at J, with 7 bases between. The CDR3 consists of 14 residues. Germline CDR1 is MNHEY and CDR2 is SMNVEV (reference sequence). The CDR3 sequence: CASTVSSGANVLTF. CDR3 DNA: TGTGCCAGCACGGTGAGCTCTGGGGCCAACGTCCTGACTTTC. Filled out from reference TRBV27 and TRBJ2-6, the complete variable domain reads EAQVTQNPRYLITVTGKKLTVTCSQNMNHEYMSWYRQDPGLGLRQIYYSMNVEVTDKGDVPEGYKVSRKEKRNFPLILESPSPNQTSLYFCASTVSSGANVLTFGAGSRLTVL.

There are many counts of this clone. The gene calls are TRBV5-1 and TRBJ1-2; unclear D gene. The V and J ends lost 7 bases and 6 bases respectively, with 16 bases between them. The CDR3 consists of 13 residues. CDR1 and CDR2 (germline): SGHRS, YFSETQ. In nucleotides, the CDR3 is TGCGCCAGCCATACCGGGAGGCGGAATGGCTACACCTTC. Protein: CASHTGRRNGYTF.

Many counts were recorded for this clone. The chain is built from TRBV2 and TRBJ1-5, with D maybe TRBD1 (5 bases). Germline-derived CDR1 and CDR2 are SNHLY and FYNNEI. This CDR3 has 13 amino acids. Trimming stripped 5 bases from V and 6 bases from J, with 11 bases between. CDR3 sequence: CASSSGDSQPQHF. CDR3 nucleotide sequence: TGTGCCAGCAGTTCGGGGGATTCTCAGCCCCAGCATTTT.

As for this clone: One end of the junction is discordant with germline, which a read error may explain. The rearrangement uses TRBV30 and TRBJ1-3; no clear D. The CDR3 totals 13 residues. Per the germline V gene, CDR1 is GTSNPN and CDR2 is SVGIG (reference sequence). The chain's CDR3 is CVWSVNGRNTIYF. In nucleotides, the CDR3 is TGTGTCTGGAGTGTTAACGGGAGAAACACCATATATTTT.

This clone appeared many times. The chain couples TRBV7-8 to TRBJ2-1; 10 nucleotides agree with TRBD2. V shed 3 bases and J 0 bases; nucleotides not matched to a gene: 2. The CDR3 consists of 16 residues. Germline loops: CDR1 SGHVS, CDR2 FQNEAQ. The CDR3 bases are TGTGCCAGCAGCTTCCTAGCGGGAGACTCCTACAATGAGCAGTTCTTC. Protein product: CASSFLAGDSYNEQFF.

Many counts were recorded for this clone. The rearrangement joins TRBV5-6 to TRBJ2-5; 9 nucleotides agree with TRBD2. Per germline, CDR1 SGHDT and CDR2 YYEEEE. The CDR3 has 14 amino acids. J gave up 5 bases and V 6 bases, and 8 bases lay outside the gene matches. In DNA form, the CDR3 reads TGTGCCAGCAACCGAGCGGGAGGCGGGGAGACCCAGTACTTC. Its protein is CASNRAGGGETQYF.

Many counts were recorded for this clone. The rearrangement joins TRBV6-4 to TRBJ2-3; 7 bases agree with TRBD2. The length of the CDR3 is 14 residues. With 2 bases clipped from V and 2 bases from J, the junction kept 1 base outside the gene matches. The germline V gene has CDR1 MRHNA and CDR2 SNTAGT. In DNA form, the CDR3 reads TGTGCCAGCAGTGACAGCGGGGACACAGATACGCAGTATTTT. It specifies CASSDSGDTDTQYF.

At least ten counts were recorded for this clone. The rearrangement joins TRBV7-6 to TRBJ2-1, with TRBD2 identical over 11 bases. Germline V gene lookup returns CDR1 SGHVS and CDR2 FNYEAQ. The CDR3 is 16 residues long. Germline trimming cut 1 base from V and 11 bases from J; bases unmatched to any gene: 10. The CDR3 loop reads CASSLDSQLAGGKQFF. In DNA form, the CDR3 reads TGTGCCAGCAGCTTAGATAGTCAGCTAGCGGGGGGTAAGCAGTTCTTC.

This clone has a count of ten or more. The chain couples TRBV30 to TRBJ1-1; no definite D call. CDR1 and CDR2 from the germline V gene are GTSNPN and SVGIG (reference sequence). Trimming removed 5 bases from V and 2 bases from J, with 18 bases in between. CDR3 length equals 15 residues. CDR3 region: CAWREADRVNTEAFF. The CDR3 nucleotides read TGTGCCTGGCGTGAGGCCGACCGGGTAAACACTGAAGCTTTCTTT.

This clone has at least ten counts. This chain links TRBV7-7 with TRBJ2-2; D not resolved. CDR3 length: 13 amino acids. The V gene lost 1 base and the J gene lost 6 bases, with 6 bases spanning the gap. The germline CDR1 and CDR2 sequences are SSHAT and FNYEAQ (reference sequence). CDR3 loop: CASSLDGPGELFF. The CDR3 nucleotides read TGTGCCAGCAGCTTAGATGGCCCCGGGGAGCTGTTTTTT.

This clone was recorded at least ten times. CDR3 coding DNA: TGTGCCAGCACGGTTAGCGGGAGTGCTGGAAATGAGCAGTTCTTC. It is translated as CASTVSGSAGNEQFF. V usage is TRBV6-6 and J usage is TRBJ2-1; 9 bases agree with TRBD2. The J segment lost 7 bases and the V segment lost 7 bases, leaving 11 bases of the junction unmatched. The CDR3 is 15 residues long. CDR1 and CDR2 (germline): MNHNY, SVGAGI (reference sequence).

This clone was counted many times. CDR3 DNA: TGTGCCAGCAGCGAAATCGGACAGGGGGCTTTAAGGACTGAAGCTTTCTTT. This encodes CASSEIGQGALRTEAFF. The V and J genes are TRBV6-1 and TRBJ1-1; 11 nucleotides match TRBD1. This CDR3 region has 17 residues. Germline lookup yields CDR1 MNHNS and CDR2 SASEGT. Trimming removed 6 bases from V and 5 bases from J; junction bases left unmatched: 14.

This clone was seen ten or more times. The chain employs TRBV28 and TRBJ2-6, with D tentatively TRBD2 (5 bases). V dropped 7 bases and J dropped 4 bases, with 11 bases sitting between them. This CDR3 is built from 14 residues. From germline, CDR1 is MDHEN and CDR2 SYDVKM. For the CDR3, the DNA is TGTGCCAGCAATCGGGGATCCGGGGCCAACGTCCTGACTTTC. As protein: CASNRGSGANVLTF.